These T cell receptor beta chains were read from a single sample in a study of blood T cell repertoires in COVID-19. Sequencing was performed with immunoSEQ multiplex PCR; in TCRdb, only in-frame clones are kept and a portion is missing. The data show approximately 440,000 clones, 90% seen once. The sequenced sample consisted of PBMCs or T cells enriched from blood (not recorded which). The source of these receptors is a man aged 18 to 35 who had recovered from COVID-19. CDR3s include the opening cysteine and the closing phenylalanine or tryptophan. The order of the fields is J gene, D gene, V gene, clone size, CDR3 DNA, CDR3 protein. D genes are given only for firm matches. For some rows the clone size is stated as once, few or many, or as a class when expanded; others skip it.

>TRBJ1-2|.|TRBV11-1|.
TGTGCCAGCAGCTTAGCGTCAGGGTATGGCTACACCTTC
CASSLASGYGYTF
>TRBJ1-1|.|TRBV6-2/TRBV6-3|.
TGTGCCAGCAGTTACAGCGAGAACACTGAAGCTTTCTTT
CASSYSENTEAFF
>TRBJ1-4|.|TRBV30|once
TGTGCCTGGAGTGTACGGAGGGAAAAACTGTTTTTT
CAWSVRREKLFF
>TRBJ1-5|.|TRBV19|.
TGTGCCAGTTGCCCCCTAATGAGTCAGCCCCAGCATTTT
CASCPLMSQPQHF
>TRBJ1-1|.|TRBV27|.
TGTGCCAGCAGTCCCCGCGGGCTCTGGGGCACTGAAGCTTTCTTT
CASSPRGLWGTEAFF
>TRBJ2-1|.|TRBV2|.
TGTGCCAGCAGGAACGAGGGCAATGAGCAGTTCTTC
CASRNEGNEQFF
>TRBJ1-6|.|TRBV19|.
TGTGCCAGTAGTATAGGGGTAAGGAGTTCACCCCTCCACTTT
CASSIGVRSSPLHF
>TRBJ2-3|TRBD2|TRBV6-1|.
TGTGCCAGCAGTGAATCCCTACTAGCGGGGGGCACAGATACGCAGTATTTT
CASSESLLAGGTDTQYF
>TRBJ1-3|.|TRBV4-1|few
TGCGCCAGCAGCCAAGTATCTACCATCCCCTTGTCCACCATATATTTT
CASSQVSTIPLSTIYF
>TRBJ2-3|TRBD1|TRBV19|.
TGTGCCAGTAGTGCCGGACAGGGGGTTGTAGATACGCAGTATTTT
CASSAGQGVVDTQYF
>TRBJ1-2|TRBD1|TRBV7-2|.
TGTGCCAGCAGCTCCTATCAACAGGGGACCTTAGGTGGCTACACCTTC
CASSSYQQGTLGGYTF
>TRBJ2-7|.|TRBV30|.
TGTGCCTGGAGTGTAACTGATTACGAGCAGTACTTC
CAWSVTDYEQYF
>TRBJ1-5|TRBD1|TRBV6-5|.
TGTGCCAGCAGTTGGGACAGGGCTGCAGGCAATCAGCCCCAGCATTTT
CASSWDRAAGNQPQHF
>TRBJ1-3|TRBD1|TRBV19|.
TGTGCCAGTAGTTCGCCGGGACAGGGGGTAGGAAACACCATATATTTT
CASSSPGQGVGNTIYF
>TRBJ2-1|TRBD1|TRBV5-4|.
TGTGCCAGCAGCAAGCTCCGGGACAGGGAGGCTGAGCAGTTCTTC
CASSKLRDREAEQFF
>TRBJ1-2|.|TRBV6-6|.
TGTGCCAGCAGCCTCACCACGGGGGACTATGGCTACACCTTC
CASSLTTGDYGYTF
>TRBJ2-3|TRBD2|TRBV5-8|.
TGTGCCAGCAGCTTGCCGAGACTAGCGGGAGCTTTCACAGATACGCAGTATTTT
CASSLPRLAGAFTDTQYF
>TRBJ2-3|TRBD1|TRBV24-1|.
TGTGCCACCAGTGATGCACCCGGGACAGGGAACACAGATACGCAGTATTTT
CATSDAPGTGNTDTQYF